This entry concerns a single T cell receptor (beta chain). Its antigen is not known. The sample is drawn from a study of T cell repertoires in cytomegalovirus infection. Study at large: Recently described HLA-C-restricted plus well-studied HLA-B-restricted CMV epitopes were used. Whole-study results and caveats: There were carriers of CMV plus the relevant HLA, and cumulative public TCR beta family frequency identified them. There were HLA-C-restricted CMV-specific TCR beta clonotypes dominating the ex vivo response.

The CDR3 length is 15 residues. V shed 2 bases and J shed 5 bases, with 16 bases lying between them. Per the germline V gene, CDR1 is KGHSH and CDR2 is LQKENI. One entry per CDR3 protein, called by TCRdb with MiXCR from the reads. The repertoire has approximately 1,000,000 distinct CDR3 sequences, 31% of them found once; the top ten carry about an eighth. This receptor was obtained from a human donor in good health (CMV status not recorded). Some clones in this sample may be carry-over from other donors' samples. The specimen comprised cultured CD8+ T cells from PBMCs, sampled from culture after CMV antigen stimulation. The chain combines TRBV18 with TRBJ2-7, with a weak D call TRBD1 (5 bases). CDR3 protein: CASSPGARSPDEQYF. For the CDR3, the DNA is TGTGCCAGCTCACCAGGGGCTAGGTCCCCTGACGAGCAGTACTTC.